These 14 T cell receptor beta chains share one sample of origin, sequenced in a study of CXCR3-negative and CXCR3-positive naive CD8 T cells. Via 5' RACE with UMI labels, TRB cDNA libraries were prepared. TCRdb reprocessed the 5' RACE reads and reports one entry per CDR3 protein, with no DNA. The sample includes approximately 66,000 distinct CDR3 sequences. Sequencing used naive CXCR3- CD8+ T cells from blood. As to subset: CD45RO-CCR7+CD27+CD95- naive CD8+ T cells lacking CXCR3 (TNR3-). The receptors were gathered from a human donor in good health. Some clones in this sample may be carry-over from other donors' samples.

V usage is TRBV29-1 and J usage is TRBJ2-7; no DNA is available, so the TRBD1 call from TCRdb remains unchecked. This CDR3 spans 16 amino acids. Germline assignment: CDR1 SQVTM and CDR2 ANQGSEA. CDR3 residues: CSVEHWGTRGSYEKYF.

The V gene is TRBV10-3, the J gene TRBJ2-1. CDR1 and CDR2 (germline): ENHRY, SYGVKD. The CDR3 has 15 amino acids. CDR3 protein: CAISDMGSSGDEQFF.

This sequence joins TRBV20-1 and TRBJ2-1; TCRdb's assignment of TRBD1 cannot be checked, as there is no DNA. CDR3 length equals 14 residues. Germline CDR1 reads DFQATT; CDR2 reads SNEGSKA (reference sequence). The CDR3 spells CSADLNNTGNEQFF.

The CDR3 spells CASSSTEITGTGGYNEQFF. This chain joins TRBV7-9 and TRBJ2-1; TCRdb's D call of TRBD1 is untestable without DNA. The CDR3 consists of 19 residues. CDR1 SEHNR and CDR2 FQNEAQ come from the germline V gene (reference sequence).

The CDR3 sequence: CSAREPGTGGNQPQHF. V is TRBV20-1 and J is TRBJ1-5; TCRdb selects TRBD1, and the lack of DNA leaves this call unchecked. From germline, CDR1 is DFQATT and CDR2 SNEGSKA (reference sequence). This CDR3 comprises 16 residues.

The chain recombines TRBV25-1 with TRBJ1-1. The CDR3 runs to 13 residues. Looked up from germline, CDR1 is MGHDK and CDR2 is SYGVNS. CDR3 sequence reads: CASSESLGTEAFF. Filled out from reference TRBV25-1 and TRBJ1-1, the complete variable domain reads EADIYQTPRYLVIGTGKKITLECSQTMGHDKMYWYQQDPGMELHLIHYSYGVNSTEKGDLSSESTVSRIRTEHFPLTLESARPSHTSQYLCASSESLGTEAFFGQGTRLTVV.

V usage is TRBV14 and J usage is TRBJ1-1; the D gene TCRdb calls, TRBD1, cannot be checked with no DNA. Per germline, CDR1 SGHDN and CDR2 FVKESK. The CDR3 has 17 amino acids. CDR3 loop: CASSHLGQGAHDTEAFF. The full variable domain, in which reference TRBV14 and TRBJ1-1 provide the parts outside the CDR3, is EAGVTQFPSHSVIEKGQTVTLRCDPISGHDNLYWYRRVMGKEIKFLLHFVKESKQDESGMPNNRFLAERTGGTYSTLKVQPAELEDSGVYFCASSHLGQGAHDTEAFFGQGTRLTVV.

This chain uses TRBV3-1 with TRBJ2-2; TCRdb reports TRBD2, a call that lacks DNA to check it against. The CDR3 has 16 residues. The germline V gene has CDR1 LGHDT and CDR2 YNNKEL (reference sequence). CDR3 residues: CASSQLTSGNPGELFF.

J is TRBJ2-2 and V is TRBV7-9; lacking DNA, the TRBD1 call made by TCRdb goes unchecked. CDR3 length equals 16 residues. The germline CDR1 and CDR2 sequences are SEHNR and FQNEAQ (reference sequence). The CDR3 loop reads CASSHSGRINTGELFF.

This CDR3 is CASSLLAGAYYEQYF. The V and J genes are TRBV7-9 and TRBJ2-7; TCRdb reports TRBD2, a call that lacks DNA to check it against. In germline, CDR1 is SEHNR, CDR2 FQNEAQ (reference sequence). CDR3 length: 15 amino acids.

The chain joins TRBV29-1 to TRBJ2-7. Germline V gives CDR1 SQVTM, CDR2 ANQGSEA. The CDR3 consists of 13 residues. This CDR3 reads CSVKPFYTDEQYF.

This chain connects TRBV28 to TRBJ1-1. The CDR3 length is 12 residues. The germline CDR1 and CDR2 sequences are MDHEN and SYDVKM. CDR3 amino acids: CASSLSATEAFF.

The gene calls are TRBV5-1 and TRBJ2-1; the D gene TCRdb calls, TRBD1, cannot be checked with no DNA. CDR3 length: 17 residues. Germline CDR1 is SGHRS and CDR2 is YFSETQ. The chain's CDR3 is CASSLRPKGRGHNEQFF.

V is TRBV29-1 and J is TRBJ2-3. CDR1 and CDR2 (germline): SQVTM, ANQGSEA. CDR3 length equals 14 residues. The CDR3 region is CSVEGQGRPDTQYF.